These 14 T cell receptor beta chains came from one sample sequenced in a study of cytomegalovirus exposure and HLA in healthy donors. PCR was performed using 60 Vbeta and 13 Jbeta primers. Sequencing was performed with immunoSEQ multiplex PCR; in TCRdb, only in-frame clones are kept and a portion is missing. The profile shows over 150,000 clones, under 85% of them singletons. Sequencing was done on a sample of PBMCs. These receptors all come from a young man in good health and CMV-seronegative.

V usage is TRBV7-2 and J usage is TRBJ1-2, with 9 bases identical to TRBD1. The CDR3 has 15 amino acids. The V and J ends lost 4 bases and 4 bases, in that order; junction bases with no gene match: 7. Germline CDR1 is SGHTA and CDR2 is FQGNSA. The CDR3: CASSSNRGLAYGYTF. The CDR3 DNA sequence: TGTGCCAGCAGCTCAAACAGGGGGCTGGCCTATGGCTACACCTTC.

This clone was detected only once. This chain links TRBV7-6 with TRBJ1-6; D is uncertain. The CDR3 length is 12 residues. Germline assignment: CDR1 SGHVS and CDR2 FNYEAQ. V gave up 4 bases and J gave up 10 bases, with 8 bases separating them. The CDR3 is CASSSPRSPLHF. The CDR3 coding sequence is TGTGCCAGCAGCTCCCCCCGGTCACCCCTCCACTTT.

The V and J genes are TRBV10-3 and TRBJ2-2; 8 positions agree with TRBD1. The CDR3 extends over 16 amino acids. The germline gives CDR1 ENHRY, CDR2 SYGVKD. The V and J ends lost 3 bases and 3 bases, in that order; junction bases with no gene match: 6. The DNA of the CDR3 is TGTGCCATCAGTGACTACGACAGGGGCGACACCGGGGAGCTGTTTTTT. This codes for CAISDYDRGDTGELFF.

The rearrangement links TRBV11-2 to TRBJ2-2, with D possibly TRBD2 on 6 matching bases. With 1 base removed from V and 1 base from J, the gap between germline ends came to 7 bases. The germline gives CDR1 SGHAT, CDR2 FQNNGV. This CDR3 contains 15 residues. CDR3 sequence (DNA): TGTGCCAGCAGCTTAGTCGGGGGGAACACCGGGGAGCTGTTTTTT. Encoded protein: CASSLVGGNTGELFF.

This chain's CDR3 is CASSVAGAGNTEAFF. In DNA form, the CDR3 reads TGTGCCAGCAGTGTTGCAGGGGCAGGGAACACTGAAGCTTTCTTT. The rearrangement links TRBV2 to TRBJ1-1, with TRBD1 as a possible D gene (6 bases). V was pared by 4 bases and J by 1 base, with 13 bases between. The length of the CDR3 is 15 residues. Germline CDR1 and CDR2: SNHLY and FYNNEI. Together with reference TRBV2 and TRBJ1-1, the CDR3 gives the full variable domain: EPEVTQTPSHQVTQMGQEVILRCVPISNHLYFYWYRQILGQKVEFLVSFYNNEISEKSEIFDDQFSVERPDGSNFTLKIRSTKLEDSAMYFCASSVAGAGNTEAFFGQGTRLTVV.

This chain uses TRBV6-1 with TRBJ2-5, with D possibly being TRBD1 (6 bases). The germline V and J ends were trimmed by 6 bases and 1 base, with 9 bases remaining between them. The CDR3 consists of 13 residues. The germline gives CDR1 MNHNS, CDR2 SASEGT. The CDR3 bases are TGTGCCAGCAGCAAGGACAGCCAAGAGACCCAGTACTTC. Protein sequence: CASSKDSQETQYF.

J is TRBJ1-5 and V is TRBV7-8, with no clear D. V was pared by 5 bases and J by 8 bases, with 10 bases between. Germline values: CDR1 SGHVS, CDR2 FQNEAQ. The CDR3 is 12 residues long. The CDR3 loop reads CASSTKAEPQHF. CDR3 sequence (DNA): TGTGCCAGCAGCACAAAGGCGGAGCCCCAGCATTTT.

This sequence joins TRBV11-2 and TRBJ2-7; TRBD2 agrees at 7 bases. This CDR3 contains 15 residues. V dropped 6 bases and J dropped 4; count of bases not matched to a gene: 12. Germline loops: CDR1 SGHAT, CDR2 FQNNGV. Written as DNA, the CDR3 is TGTGCCAGCAGGCGAGCCGGGACTATCGAGTACGAGCAGTACTTC. Encoded protein: CASRRAGTIEYEQYF.

The chain combines TRBV7-2 with TRBJ2-1; 14 positions agree with TRBD2. Germline CDR1 reads SGHTA; CDR2 reads FQGNSA. The CDR3 is 15 residues long. The trim removed 5 bases at V and 8 bases at J, leaving 5 bases unmatched. The CDR3 spells CASSPTSGRAHEQFF. In nucleotides, the CDR3 is TGTGCCAGCAGCCCGACTAGCGGGAGGGCACATGAGCAGTTCTTC. The full variable domain, in which reference TRBV7-2 and TRBJ2-1 provide the parts outside the CDR3, is GAGVSQSPSNKVTEKGKDVELRCDPISGHTALYWYRQSLGQGLEFLIYFQGNSAPDKSGLPSDRFSAERTGGSVSTLTIQRTQQEDSAVYLCASSPTSGRAHEQFFGPGTRLTVL.

The gene calls are TRBV6-1 and TRBJ1-2; D ambiguous. V was trimmed by 0 bases and J by 7 bases, leaving 12 bases between them. The CDR3 runs to 14 residues. Germline values: CDR1 MNHNS, CDR2 SASEGT. CDR3 sequence (DNA): TGTGCCAGCAGTGAAGCGGGCAGACCCGGTGGCTACACCTTC. It encodes CASSEAGRPGGYTF.

This clone was seen a single time. The DNA of the CDR3 is TGCAGCGTTGAAGGGCGGCACTACGAGCAGTACTTC. Protein sequence: CSVEGRHYEQYF. This chain uses TRBV29-1 with TRBJ2-7; D gene ambiguous. CDR1 is SQVTM, CDR2 ANQGSEA, per germline. The V end lost 1 base, the J end lost 3 bases, and 7 bases lay between the germline ends. The CDR3 is 12 amino acids.

The gene calls are TRBV5-1 and TRBJ2-2; D remains ambiguous. CDR1 and CDR2 (germline): SGHRS, YFSETQ. This CDR3 has 16 residues. The V end lost 0 bases, the J end lost 2 bases, and 11 bases lay between the germline ends. CDR3 residues: CASSLADSHNTGELFF. The CDR3 DNA follows: TGCGCCAGCAGCTTGGCCGACTCGCATAACACCGGGGAGCTGTTTTTT.

This CDR3 reads CANIDRVCRGEQYF. CDR3 DNA sequence: TGCGCCAACATCGACAGGGTTTGTCGTGGCGAGCAGTACTTC. The V call is TRBV10-1, the J call TRBJ2-7; 7 bases are a match to TRBD1. V lost 10 bases and J lost 6; bases outside the gene matches: 15. From germline, CDR1 is WNHNN and CDR2 SYGVQD (reference sequence). This CDR3 spans 14 amino acids.

The chain is built from TRBV6-5 and TRBJ1-2; D is ambiguous. V gave up 4 bases and J gave up 8 bases, with 14 bases separating them. CDR3 size: 13 residues. Germline V gene data show CDR1 as MNHEY and CDR2 as SVGAGI. CDR3 sequence: CASSFRGGWGYTF. CDR3 bases: TGTGCCAGCAGTTTCCGTGGAGGGTGGGGCTACACCTTC.